A single sample is the source of the 6 T cell receptor beta chains below, sequenced in a study of CD8+ T cells in alopecia areata. RNA was isolated and reverse transcribed to cDNA, the sequencing template. Clones were sequenced by immunoSEQ multiplex PCR, and TCRdb holds only the in-frame ones, with some missing. Altogether fewer than 150,000 clones are present, around 50% being singletons, with the ten largest covering under 5%. Sequences were derived from CD4+ T cells sorted from blood, sampled at week 0. The origin of the receptors is a human donor with alopecia areata.

The rearrangement joins TRBV21-1 to TRBJ2-3; the table's D call TRBD1 went unverified against the DNA. TRBV21-1 is flagged as a pseudogene. This CDR3 spans 15 amino acids. CDR3 residues: CASSKGQGSTDTQYF. The CDR3 DNA is TGTGCCAGCAGCAAAGGGCAGGGAAGCACAGATACGCAGTATTTT.

The chain links TRBV7-9 to TRBJ2-5; the match to TRBD2 covers 7 bases. This CDR3 has 14 residues. V was pared by 3 bases and J by 5 bases, with 6 bases of the junction left unmatched. Germline CDR1 reads SEHNR; CDR2 reads FQNEAQ (reference sequence). The CDR3 nucleotides read TGTGCCAGCAGCTTGTCACTAGCGTCTGAGACCCAGTACTTC. Residues: CASSLSLASETQYF. The full variable domain, in which reference TRBV7-9 and TRBJ2-5 provide the parts outside the CDR3, is DTGVSQNPRHKITKRGQNVTFRCDPISEHNRLYWYRQTLGQGPEFLTYFQNEAQLEKSRLLSDRFSAERPKGSFSTLEIQRTEQGDSAMYLCASSLSLASETQYFGPGTRLLVL.

This clone was seen a few times. This chain uses TRBV7-2 with TRBJ2-3; D may be TRBD1 or TRBD2 (5 bases each). Trimming took 3 bases from V and 4 from J, leaving 14 bases between them. Germline CDR1 and CDR2: SGHTA and FQGNSA. The CDR3 is 15 residues long. In DNA form, the CDR3 reads TGTGCCAGCAGCTTGGACGTGGGACGGCCAGATACGCAGTATTTT. Translating it yields CASSLDVGRPDTQYF.

The J gene is TRBJ2-3, the V gene TRBV9; D gene unclear. Germline V gene data show CDR1 as SGDLS and CDR2 as YYNGEE. The length of the CDR3 is 14 residues. The V end lost 0 bases, the J end lost 1 base, and 6 bases lay between the germline ends. The CDR3 region has the DNA TGTGCCAGCAGCGTAGACCTTCGCACAGATACGCAGTATTTT. Its protein is CASSVDLRTDTQYF.

The J gene is TRBJ2-7, the V gene TRBV27, with 8 bases fitting TRBD1. Germline CDR1 MNHEY, CDR2 SMNVEV (reference sequence). The CDR3 runs 14 residues. The ends lost 5 bases at V and 6 bases at J; junction bases unmatched: 9. CDR3 protein: CASSPDSGGAEQYF. DNA for the CDR3: TGTGCCAGCAGTCCCGATTCAGGGGGCGCCGAGCAGTACTTC.

This clone was recorded a few times. The gene calls are TRBV28 and TRBJ1-4, with D uncertain. Germline V CDR1 and CDR2: MDHEN, SYDVKM. The CDR3 sequence is 13 residues long. V was pared by 1 base and J by 6 bases, with 6 bases between. This chain's CDR3 is CASSLLRHEKLFF. The CDR3, as DNA: TGTGCCAGCAGTTTATTGAGGCATGAAAAACTGTTTTTT.